These 16 T cell receptor beta chains were sequenced from one sample in a study of OX40 agonist ivuxolimab in advanced cancers. Clones were sequenced by immunoSEQ multiplex PCR, and TCRdb holds only the in-frame ones, with some missing. The data hold tens of thousands of clones, with around 83% observed a single time. Specimen: CD4+ or CD8+ T cells sorted from blood, collected in a trial of the OX40 agonist ivuxolimab. The receptors were sampled from an adult with an advanced solid tumor such as melanoma, head and neck, liver or kidney cancer.

The rearrangement uses TRBV9 and TRBJ1-4; D is perhaps TRBD1 (5 bases). Looked up from germline, CDR1 is SGDLS and CDR2 is YYNGEE. V dropped 3 bases and J dropped 7 bases, with 16 bases sitting between them. The CDR3 spans 15 residues. The CDR3: CASSAGLTGSEKLFF. DNA of the CDR3: TGTGCCAGCAGCGCCGGCCTCACAGGCAGTGAAAAACTGTTTTTT. The full variable domain, rest sourced from reference TRBV9 and TRBJ1-4, is DSGVTQTPKHLITATGQRVTLRCSPRSGDLSVYWYQQSLDQGLQFLIQYYNGEERAKGNILERFSAQQFPDLHSELNLSSLELGDSALYFCASSAGLTGSEKLFFGSGTQLSVL.

V gene TRBV10-3 combines with J gene TRBJ2-7; 10 nucleotides agree with TRBD2. The trim removed 6 bases at V and 2 bases at J, leaving 10 bases unmatched. The CDR3 length is 16 residues. Germline V gives CDR1 ENHRY, CDR2 SYGVKD. CDR3 in amino acids: CAIRPHLAGEPYEQYF. CDR3 nucleotides: TGTGCCATCAGACCCCATCTAGCGGGAGAACCCTACGAGCAGTACTTC.

The CDR3 protein is CASSLSGTGATEAFF. DNA for the CDR3: TGTGCCAGCTCCCTTTCGGGGACAGGGGCGACTGAAGCTTTCTTT. This chain links TRBV18 with TRBJ1-1, with 10 nucleotides matching TRBD1. This CDR3 is 15 amino acids long. Looked up from germline, CDR1 is KGHSH and CDR2 is LQKENI. With 6 bases clipped from V and 5 bases from J, the junction kept 9 bases outside the gene matches.

The rearrangement links TRBV5-1 to TRBJ2-3; a weak D match, TRBD2 (5 bases). Germline V lookup: CDR1 SGHRS, CDR2 YFSETQ. Deletions cut 0 bases from V and 1 base from J, with 9 bases between. The CDR3 consists of 15 residues. The chain's CDR3 is CASSLELGGTDTQYF. The CDR3 DNA is TGCGCCAGCAGCTTGGAACTAGGAGGCACAGATACGCAGTATTTT. The full variable domain, its missing parts supplied by reference TRBV5-1 and TRBJ2-3, is KAGVTQTPRYLIKTRGQQVTLSCSPISGHRSVSWYQQTPGQGLQFLFEYFSETQRNKGNFPGRFSGRQFSNSRSEMNVSTLELGDSALYLCASSLELGGTDTQYFGPGTRLTVL.

The chain recombines TRBV5-1 with TRBJ2-3; 8 positions agree with TRBD2. With 5 bases clipped from V and 4 bases from J, the junction kept 6 bases outside the gene matches. The CDR3 spans 14 residues. Germline V gene sequence: CDR1 SGHRS, CDR2 YFSETQ. CDR3 protein: CASRSGSRADTQYF. Written as DNA, the CDR3 is TGCGCCAGCAGAAGCGGGAGCCGGGCAGATACGCAGTATTTT.

The V call is TRBV28, the J call TRBJ1-6, with D tentatively TRBD1 (5 bases). Germline loops: CDR1 MDHEN, CDR2 SYDVKM. The germline V and J ends were trimmed by 6 bases and 6 bases, with 21 bases remaining between them. This CDR3 is 17 amino acids long. This CDR3 reads CASRFFASGATNSPLHF. The CDR3 region has the DNA TGTGCCAGCAGGTTTTTTGCCTCCGGGGCCACTAATTCACCCCTCCACTTT.

This chain uses TRBV5-6 with TRBJ2-7, with TRBD1 matching 11 bases. The CDR3 contains 17 residues. Germline V CDR1 and CDR2: SGHDT, YYEEEE. V trimming: 4 bases; J trimming: 2 bases; junction bases outside the gene matches: 11. In nucleotides, the CDR3 is TGTGCCAGCAGCACCCGGACAGGGGGCGCTTTGCCCTACGAGCAGTACTTC. Translation: CASSTRTGGALPYEQYF.

J is TRBJ1-3 and V is TRBV18, with D perhaps matching TRBD1 (5 bases). The CDR3 loop spans 17 amino acids. CDR1 and CDR2 from the germline V gene are KGHSH and LQKENI. Trimming pared 2 bases from V and 0 bases from J, leaving 14 bases between. Here the CDR3 DNA reads TGTGCCAGCTCACCATCATCGTCCAGGGCCTCTGGAAACACCATATATTTT. It specifies CASSPSSSRASGNTIYF.

The chain couples TRBV6-6 to TRBJ1-6; TRBD1 aligns across 8 bases. The germline gives CDR1 MNHNY, CDR2 SVGAGI (reference sequence). The CDR3 consists of 13 residues. In nucleotides, the CDR3 is TGTGCTTCAGGGGGCCTCGGGGATTCACCCCTCCACTTT. Translated, it gives CASGGLGDSPLHF.

Turning to this clone: Different DNA sequences within this sample yield the same CDR3. This sequence joins TRBV7-2 and TRBJ1-4; 9 nucleotides match TRBD1. The CDR3 is 15 residues long. Germline V CDR1 and CDR2: SGHTA, FQGNSA. V gave up 2 bases and J gave up 8 bases; unmatched junction bases: 6. CDR3 sequence (DNA): TGTGCCAGCAGCTTAACAGGGGGCGCACGGGAAAAACTGTTTTTT. It translates to CASSLTGGAREKLFF.

This clone was detected only a few times. This sequence joins TRBV2 and TRBJ2-3, with 9 bases aligning to TRBD2. The CDR3 consists of 13 residues. J was trimmed by 5 bases and V by 10 bases; bases with no gene match: 7. Per the germline V gene, CDR1 is SNHLY and CDR2 is FYNNEI. CDR3 nucleotides: TGTGCCATCCTTCGGCGGGAGGGAGATACGCAGTATTTT. Translated: CAILRREGDTQYF.

The rearrangement joins TRBV6-1 to TRBJ2-7; possibly TRBD2 for D (6 bases). CDR3 length: 12 residues. The germline gives CDR1 MNHNS, CDR2 SASEGT. V was clipped by 6 bases and J by 3 bases, with 9 bases between them. In nucleotides, the CDR3 is TGTGCCAGCAGGGGGGGAGGCTACGAGCAGTACTTC. This translates into CASRGGGYEQYF.

This chain connects TRBV6-5 to TRBJ1-2; D remains ambiguous. The CDR3 spans 13 residues. The V and J ends lost 0 bases and 3 bases respectively, with 5 bases between them. The V gene's germline CDR1 is MNHEY and CDR2 SVGAGI. This chain's CDR3 is CASSYSNDYGYTF. The CDR3 coding sequence is TGTGCCAGCAGTTACTCCAACGACTATGGCTACACCTTC.

J is TRBJ2-3 and V is TRBV5-1; tentatively, D is TRBD1 (6 bases). The CDR3 runs to 15 residues. Germline V gives CDR1 SGHRS, CDR2 YFSETQ. V was shortened by 4 bases and J by 5 bases, with 17 bases between the two germline ends. The CDR3 spells CASSKDTGRGDTQYF. The DNA for the CDR3 is TGCGCCAGCAGCAAGGACACAGGGCGAGGAGATACGCAGTATTTT.

The V and J genes are TRBV6-5 and TRBJ2-5; no reliable D call. Trimming shortened V by 0 bases and J by 5 bases, and 13 bases separated the two germline ends. CDR1 and CDR2 from the germline V gene are MNHEY and SVGAGI. The length of the CDR3 is 15 residues. The CDR3 reads CASSYSWARQETQYF. The CDR3, as DNA: TGTGCCAGCAGTTACTCGTGGGCAAGGCAGGAGACCCAGTACTTC.

This clone has a single count. The chain couples TRBV7-2 to TRBJ2-7, with D maybe TRBD2 (6 bases). Trimming removed 1 base from V and 1 base from J, with 14 bases in between. The CDR3 is 16 amino acids. CDR1 and CDR2 from the germline V gene are SGHTA and FQGNSA. The DNA for the CDR3 is TGTGCCAGCAGCTTAGATAGGGACTTAACTTCCTACGAGCAGTACTTC. It specifies CASSLDRDLTSYEQYF.